This T cell receptor beta chain was identified in a study of cytomegalovirus exposure and HLA in healthy donors. The protocol was immunoSEQ multiplex PCR, while the TCRdb copy is restricted to in-frame clones and leaves out a portion. Of about 120,000 clones detected, more than 75% appear once; the ten largest clones hold 2.1%. The length of the CDR3 is 14 residues. Trimming removed 5 bases from V and 0 bases from J, with 9 bases in between. Germline-derived CDR1 and CDR2 are SGHRS and YFSETQ. Points from the study as a whole: In a later analysis, first-cohort TCR clusters were found to tend to co-occur in the roughly 120 validation repertoires. The classifier, whose performance was assessed in both the original and validation cohorts, reportedly diagnosed cytomegalovirus status with high specificity and sensitivity. The authors enumerated around 150 TCR beta chains as linked to cytomegalovirus.

Concerning this clone: Its antigen is currently unknown.

Sample: PBMCs. The V call is TRBV5-1, the J call TRBJ1-3; D unresolved. This TCR was sampled from a woman aged 25 to 39 in good health and CMV-seronegative. The CDR3 region has the DNA TGCGCCAGCAGAATGGAGCGCTCTGGAAACACCATATATTTT. Translation: CASRMERSGNTIYF. Combining the CDR3 with reference TRBV5-1 and TRBJ1-3 gives the whole variable domain KAGVTQTPRYLIKTRGQQVTLSCSPISGHRSVSWYQQTPGQGLQFLFEYFSETQRNKGNFPGRFSGRQFSNSRSEMNVSTLELGDSALYLCASRMERSGNTIYFGEGSWLTVV.